The following is a T cell receptor beta chain sequence with its context. Data came from immunoSEQ multiplex PCR; TCRdb stores just in-frame clones and leaves some out. The sample holds 150,000 to 200,000 clones, 90% seen once. Trimming pared 4 bases from V and 5 bases from J, leaving 11 bases between. The germline gives CDR1 SGHDN, CDR2 FVKESK. This CDR3 spans 13 amino acids. The source of the sample is a study of T cell responses to AZD1222 COVID-19 vaccine. V usage is TRBV14 and J usage is TRBJ2-5; D unresolved. Sample: peripheral blood, taken on day 0 of AZD1222 vaccination. The receptor was isolated from an adult in good health. CDR3 sequence (DNA): TGTGCCAGCAGCCGTGCAGGTTGGGAGACCCAGTACTTC. Amino acids: CASSRAGWETQYF.